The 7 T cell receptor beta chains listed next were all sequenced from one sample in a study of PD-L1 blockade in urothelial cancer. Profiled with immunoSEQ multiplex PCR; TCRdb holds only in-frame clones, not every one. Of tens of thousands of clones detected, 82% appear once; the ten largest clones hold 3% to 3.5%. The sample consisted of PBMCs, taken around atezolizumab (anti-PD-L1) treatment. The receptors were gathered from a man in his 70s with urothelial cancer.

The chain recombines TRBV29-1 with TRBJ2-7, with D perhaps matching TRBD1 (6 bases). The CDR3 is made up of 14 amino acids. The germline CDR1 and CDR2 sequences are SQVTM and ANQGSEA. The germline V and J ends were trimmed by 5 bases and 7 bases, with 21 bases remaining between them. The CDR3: CSVSRQAVTGEQYF. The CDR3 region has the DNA TGCAGCGTTTCTAGACAGGCGGTTACGGGTGAGCAGTACTTC.

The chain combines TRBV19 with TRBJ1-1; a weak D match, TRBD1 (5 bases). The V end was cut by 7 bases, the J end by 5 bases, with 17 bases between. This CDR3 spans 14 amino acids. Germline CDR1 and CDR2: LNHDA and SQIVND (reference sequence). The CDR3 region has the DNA TGTGCCAGTAAGTTACGGGGGACGATAACTGAAGCTTTCTTT. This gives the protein CASKLRGTITEAFF.

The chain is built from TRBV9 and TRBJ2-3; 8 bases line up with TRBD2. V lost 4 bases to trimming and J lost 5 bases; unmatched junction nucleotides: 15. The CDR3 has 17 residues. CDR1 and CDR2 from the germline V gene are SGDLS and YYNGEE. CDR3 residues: CASSPSTRGAGGDTQYF. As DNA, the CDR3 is TGTGCCAGCAGCCCAAGCACGCGGGGGGCCGGTGGAGATACGCAGTATTTT.

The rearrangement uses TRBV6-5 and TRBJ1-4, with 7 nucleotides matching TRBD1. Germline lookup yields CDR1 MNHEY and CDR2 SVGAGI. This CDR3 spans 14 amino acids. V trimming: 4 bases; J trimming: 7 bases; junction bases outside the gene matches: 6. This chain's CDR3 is CASSSGTVGEKLFF. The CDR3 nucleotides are TGTGCCAGCAGTTCCGGGACAGTAGGTGAAAAACTGTTTTTT.

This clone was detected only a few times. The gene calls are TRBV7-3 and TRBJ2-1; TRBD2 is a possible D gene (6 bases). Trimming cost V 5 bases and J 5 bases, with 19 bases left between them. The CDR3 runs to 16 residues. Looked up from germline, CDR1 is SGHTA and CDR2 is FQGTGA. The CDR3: CASSTAGGVIDNEQFF. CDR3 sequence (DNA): TGTGCCAGCAGCACGGCTGGCGGGGTTATCGACAATGAGCAGTTCTTC.

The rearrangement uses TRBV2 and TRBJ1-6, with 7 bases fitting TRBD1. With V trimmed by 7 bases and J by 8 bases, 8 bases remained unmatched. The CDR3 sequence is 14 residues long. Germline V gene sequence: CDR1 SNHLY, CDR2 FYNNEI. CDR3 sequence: CASTGRGKDSPLHF. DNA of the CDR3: TGTGCCAGCACAGGCAGGGGGAAGGATTCACCCCTCCACTTT.

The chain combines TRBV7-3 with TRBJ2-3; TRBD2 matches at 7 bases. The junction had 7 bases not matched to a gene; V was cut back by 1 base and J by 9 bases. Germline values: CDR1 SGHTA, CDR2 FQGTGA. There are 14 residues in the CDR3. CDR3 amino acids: CASSLRGFGGTQYF. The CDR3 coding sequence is TGTGCCAGCAGCTTAAGAGGGTTCGGGGGGACGCAGTATTTT.